This T cell receptor beta chain was sequenced during a study of T-cell memory formation after mild COVID-19. Using constant-segment primers, 5'RACE produced TCR alpha and TCR beta cDNA libraries carrying sample barcodes and UMIs. TCRdb called the 5' RACE reads again in MiXCR, with one record for every CDR3 protein. In the table there are 110,000 or so distinct CDR3 sequences, roughly a sixth of which are singletons. V lost 3 bases and J lost 2, with 8 bases in between. This CDR3 region has 13 residues. The germline V gene has CDR1 LNHNV and CDR2 YYDKDF (reference sequence). V gene TRBV15 combines with J gene TRBJ2-7, with no clear D. The sequenced sample consisted of PBMCs or a T cell subset sorted from them (not recorded which). The receptor was derived from a man aged 18 to 29 who had mild COVID-19 (a few samples of this study predate the infection). Cell type and time point are not known. The CDR3 nucleotides are TGTGCCACCAGCAGGGACCGCCCCTACGAGCAGTACTTC. It codes for CATSRDRPYEQYF.